This TCR beta chain was found in a study of lymphopenia after photon versus proton radiotherapy. Sequencing used immunoSEQ multiplex PCR; TCRdb keeps in-frame clones, though not all of them. The sample includes 67,000 or so clones, about 89% seen only once; the top ten take 11%. As to this clone: The same CDR3 also results from other DNA sequences found in this sample.

Germline CDR1 MNHNY, CDR2 SVGAGI (reference sequence). V was trimmed by 2 bases and J by 6 bases, leaving 3 bases between them. The CDR3 contains 11 residues. Source: peripheral blood, taken from a patient treated with proton-based radiotherapy. This clonotype was sampled from a man older than 75 with esophageal cancer. The V and J genes are TRBV6-6 and TRBJ2-3; D gene ambiguous. Here the CDR3 DNA reads TGTGCCAGCAGTTACCTTGATACGCAGTATTTT. It encodes CASSYLDTQYF.